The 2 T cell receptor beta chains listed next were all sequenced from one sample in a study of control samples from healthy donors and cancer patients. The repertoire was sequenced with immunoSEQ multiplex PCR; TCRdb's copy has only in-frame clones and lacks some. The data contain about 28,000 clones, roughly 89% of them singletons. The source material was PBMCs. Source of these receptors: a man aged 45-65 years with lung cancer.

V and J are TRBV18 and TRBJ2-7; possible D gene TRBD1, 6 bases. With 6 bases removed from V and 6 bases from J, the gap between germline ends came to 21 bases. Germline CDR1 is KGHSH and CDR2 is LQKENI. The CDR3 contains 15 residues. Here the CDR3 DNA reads TGTGCCAGCTCGCGGTCTAACAGGGCAATCGGCGAGCAGTACTTC. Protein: CASSRSNRAIGEQYF.

The CDR3 protein is CASSVLDYNEQFF. The CDR3, as DNA: TGTGCCAGCAGCGTTTTGGACTACAATGAGCAGTTCTTC. The chain couples TRBV9 to TRBJ2-1; D is ambiguous. The CDR3 loop spans 13 amino acids. Germline V gene sequence: CDR1 SGDLS, CDR2 YYNGEE. Trimming cost V 2 bases and J 3 bases, with 6 bases left between them.